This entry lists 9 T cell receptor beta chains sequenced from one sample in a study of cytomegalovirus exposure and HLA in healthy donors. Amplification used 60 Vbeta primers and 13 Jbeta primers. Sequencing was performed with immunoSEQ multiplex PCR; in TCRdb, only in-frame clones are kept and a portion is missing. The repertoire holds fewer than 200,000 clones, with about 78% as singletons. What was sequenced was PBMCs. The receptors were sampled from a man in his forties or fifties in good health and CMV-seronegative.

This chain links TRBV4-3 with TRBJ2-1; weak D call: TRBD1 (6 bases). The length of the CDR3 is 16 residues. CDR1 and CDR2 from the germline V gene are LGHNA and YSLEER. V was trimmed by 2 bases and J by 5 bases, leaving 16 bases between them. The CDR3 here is CASSQTGPPGDNEQFF. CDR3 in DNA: TGCGCCAGCAGCCAAACTGGACCGCCAGGGGACAATGAGCAGTTCTTC.

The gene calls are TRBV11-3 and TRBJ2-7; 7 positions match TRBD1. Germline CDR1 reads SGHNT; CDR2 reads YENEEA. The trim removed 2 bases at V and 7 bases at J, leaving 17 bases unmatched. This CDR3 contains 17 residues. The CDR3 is CASSLPPADRFISEQYF. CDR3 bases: TGTGCCAGCAGCTTACCTCCGGCGGACAGGTTTATTTCAGAGCAGTACTTC.

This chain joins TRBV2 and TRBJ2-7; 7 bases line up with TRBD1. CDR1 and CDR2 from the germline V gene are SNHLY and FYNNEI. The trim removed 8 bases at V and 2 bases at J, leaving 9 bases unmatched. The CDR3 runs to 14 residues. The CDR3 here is CASRRQGPTYEQYF. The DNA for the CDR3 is TGTGCCAGCCGGCGACAGGGCCCAACCTACGAGCAGTACTTC.

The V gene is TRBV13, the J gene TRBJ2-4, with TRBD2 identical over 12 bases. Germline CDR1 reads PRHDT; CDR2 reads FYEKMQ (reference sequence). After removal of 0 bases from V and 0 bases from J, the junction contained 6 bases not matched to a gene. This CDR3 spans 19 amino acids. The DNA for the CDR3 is TGTGCCAGCAGCTTAGGCCTAGCGGGAGGGCCGGGAGCCAAAAACATTCAGTACTTC. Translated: CASSLGLAGGPGAKNIQYF.

CDR3 DNA sequence: TGCACAACGGGGGGCGGGGGAAATGAGCAGTTCTTC. It specifies CTTGGGGNEQFF. The chain couples TRBV29-1 to TRBJ2-1, with D maybe TRBD2 (7 bases). Looked up from germline, CDR1 is SQVTM and CDR2 is ANQGSEA. The CDR3 spans 12 residues.

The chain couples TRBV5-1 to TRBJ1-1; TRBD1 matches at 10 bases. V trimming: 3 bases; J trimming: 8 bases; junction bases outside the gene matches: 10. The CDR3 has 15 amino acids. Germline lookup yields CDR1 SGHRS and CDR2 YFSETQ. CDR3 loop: CASSWGPDRGMEAFF. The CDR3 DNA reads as TGCGCCAGCAGCTGGGGGCCGGACAGGGGGATGGAAGCTTTCTTT.

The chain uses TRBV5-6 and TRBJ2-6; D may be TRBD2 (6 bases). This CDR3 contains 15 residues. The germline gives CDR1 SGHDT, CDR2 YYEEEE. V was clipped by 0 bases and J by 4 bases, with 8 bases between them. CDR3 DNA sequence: TGTGCCAGCAGCTTGGGAGGGAGGGGGGCCAACGTCCTGACTTTC. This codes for CASSLGGRGANVLTF.

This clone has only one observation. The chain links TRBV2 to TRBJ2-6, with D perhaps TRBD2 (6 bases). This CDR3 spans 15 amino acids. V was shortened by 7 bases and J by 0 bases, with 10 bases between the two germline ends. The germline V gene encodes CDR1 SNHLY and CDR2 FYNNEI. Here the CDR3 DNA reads TGTGCCAGCACTAGCGACAGCTCTGGGGCCAACGTCCTGACTTTC. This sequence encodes CASTSDSSGANVLTF.

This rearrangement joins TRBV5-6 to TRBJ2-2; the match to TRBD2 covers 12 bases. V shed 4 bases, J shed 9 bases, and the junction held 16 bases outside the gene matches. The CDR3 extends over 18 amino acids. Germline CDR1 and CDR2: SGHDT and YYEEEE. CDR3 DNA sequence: TGTGCCAGCAGCCCACGGGGACGGACTAGCGGGGTACGGAGGGAGCTGTTTTTT. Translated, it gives CASSPRGRTSGVRRELFF. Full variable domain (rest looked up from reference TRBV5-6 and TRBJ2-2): DAGVTQSPTHLIKTRGQQVTLRCSPKSGHDTVSWYQQALGQGPQFIFQYYEEEERQRGNFPDRFSGHQFPNYSSELNVNALLLGDSALYLCASSPRGRTSGVRRELFFGEGSRLTVL.